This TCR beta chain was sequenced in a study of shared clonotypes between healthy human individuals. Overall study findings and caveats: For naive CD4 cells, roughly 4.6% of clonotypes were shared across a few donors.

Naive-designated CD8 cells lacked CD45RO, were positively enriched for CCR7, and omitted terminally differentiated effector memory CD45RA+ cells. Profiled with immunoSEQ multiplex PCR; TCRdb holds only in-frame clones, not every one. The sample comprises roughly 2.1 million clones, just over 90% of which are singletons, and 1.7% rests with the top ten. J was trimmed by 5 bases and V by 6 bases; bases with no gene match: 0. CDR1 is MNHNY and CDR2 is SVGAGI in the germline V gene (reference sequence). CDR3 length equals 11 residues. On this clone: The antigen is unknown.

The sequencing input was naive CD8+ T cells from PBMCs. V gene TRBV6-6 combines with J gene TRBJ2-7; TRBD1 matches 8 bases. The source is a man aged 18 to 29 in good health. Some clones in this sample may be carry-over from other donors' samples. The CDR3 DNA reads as TGTGCCAGCAGACAGGGGGACGAGCAGTACTTC. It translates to CASRQGDEQYF.